Sequencing of this T cell receptor beta chain was carried out in a study of T cells in Graves' hyperthyroidism and ophthalmopathy. Study context: Pretreatment peripheral blood was obtained at initial diagnosis. Study results and limitations: Blood shared most expanded thyroid clonotypes above 0.001. Ophthalmopathy was predicted by the model a median of about 6.5 months ahead of onset.

V was shortened by 0 bases and J by 3 bases, with 17 bases between the two germline ends. The CDR3 sequence is 17 residues long. CDR1 and CDR2 from the germline V gene are DFQATT and SNEGSKA (reference sequence). The CDR3 regions of TCR beta were amplified from RNA transcripts. The HTBI primer set was used in a first-round RT-PCR of the TCR CDR3. TCRdb re-analysed the multiplex PCR reads in MiXCR, keeping a single row per CDR3 protein. The data hold under 350,000 distinct CDR3 sequences, with about 15% observed a single time. This clonotype was seen ten or more times. What it recognizes is unknown. The TCR sequence derives from a woman in her sixties with Graves' ophthalmopathy. This chain joins TRBV20-1 and TRBJ2-2; unclear D gene. The sequenced sample consisted of blood. The CDR3 spells CSARDMASDAYTGELFF. Written as DNA, the CDR3 is TGCAGTGCTAGAGATATGGCCAGTGATGCTTACACCGGGGAGCTGTTTTTT.